A selection of T cell receptor beta chains follows, all from one sample in a study of blood T cells in healthy people across ages. TCRdb reanalysed the 5' RACE reads using MiXCR and keeps one entry per CDR3 protein. Among under 2 million distinct CDR3 sequences listed, almost 35% were seen once. What was sequenced was blood. These receptors all come from a young woman in good health. Both conserved end residues are part of each CDR3. A D gene is named only where the DNA matches it firmly. Rows may omit the clone size; those that give it use once, few, many or a size class.

clone_size j_call d_call v_call cdr3_length cdr3_aa cdr3_nt
many TRBJ2-7 - TRBV12-3/TRBV12-4 13 CASSGTYAYEQYF TGTGCCAGTTCCGGGACGTATGCCTACGAGCAGTACTTC
- TRBJ2-7 - TRBV3-1 12 CASSQLAYEQYF TGTGCCAGCAGCCAATTGGCCTACGAGCAGTACTTC
- TRBJ1-4 TRBD1 TRBV4-1 15 CASSQTGWTNEKLFF TGCGCCAGCAGCCAGACAGGGTGGACTAATGAAAAACTGTTTTTT
- TRBJ2-6 - TRBV3-1 15 CASSSASGEANVLTF TGTGCCAGCAGCTCTGCCTCTGGTGAGGCCAACGTCCTGACTTTC
many TRBJ2-1 - TRBV4-1 13 CASSQEVRNEQFF TGCGCCAGCAGCCAAGAAGTCAGGAATGAGCAGTTCTTC
many TRBJ2-1 - TRBV4-1 12 CASSQDFREQFF TGCGCCAGCAGCCAAGATTTCAGGGAGCAGTTCTTC
- TRBJ1-6 TRBD1 TRBV20-1 15 CSAPALGTEYSPLHF TGCAGTGCCCCCGCGTTAGGGACAGAGTATTCACCCCTCCACTTT
- TRBJ2-5 - TRBV5-6 15 CASSLAGGDQETQYF TGCGCCAGCAGCTTGGCCGGCGGGGACCAAGAGACCCAGTACTTC
few TRBJ2-7 TRBD2 TRBV11-2 16 CASSRTSGGLSYEQYF TGTGCCAGCAGCCGGACTAGCGGGGGTCTCTCCTACGAGCAGTACTTC
- TRBJ2-7 - TRBV15 15 CATSRREFGIYEQYF TGTGCCACCAGCAGAAGGGAATTTGGAATATACGAGCAGTACTTC
- TRBJ2-1 - TRBV27 14 CASSLGGLPYEQFF TGTGCCAGCAGTTTGGGGGGCCTTCCGTATGAGCAGTTCTTC
- TRBJ2-1 TRBD2 TRBV7-6 19 CANSLALYSGGRGRNEQFF TGTGCCAACAGCTTAGCTCTGTATAGCGGGGGACGTGGACGCAATGAGCAGTTCTTC
- TRBJ1-2 TRBD1 TRBV4-1 15 CASSQDGTGYYGYTF TGCGCCAGCAGCCAAGACGGGACAGGGTACTATGGCTACACCTTC
- TRBJ2-1 TRBD2 TRBV5-1 14 CASSEPGGAGEQFF TGCGCCAGCAGCGAGCCGGGGGGGGCGGGGGAGCAGTTCTTC
once TRBJ2-3 TRBD2 TRBV27 18 CASSPLRTSGGPTDTQYF TGTGCCAGCAGTCCCCTCCGGACTAGCGGGGGGCCCACAGATACGCAGTATTTT
few TRBJ1-2 - TRBV12-3/TRBV12-4 13 CASSGRSNYGYTF TGTGCCAGCAGTGGCAGGTCGAACTATGGCTACACCTTC
- TRBJ1-2 TRBD1 TRBV19 14 CASSRQGTAYGYTF TGTGCCAGTAGCCGCCAGGGGACAGCGTATGGCTACACCTTC
- TRBJ2-5 - TRBV6-5 13 CASSAQGEETQYF TGTGCCAGCAGTGCACAAGGGGAGGAGACCCAGTACTTC
once TRBJ1-4 - TRBV10-3 16 CAISEIWRTTNEKLFF TGTGCCATCAGTGAGATCTGGAGAACAACTAATGAAAAACTGTTTTTT
- TRBJ2-3 - TRBV7-6 16 CASSSPPGGITDTQYF TGTGCCAGCAGCTCCCCCCCAGGGGGGATCACAGATACGCAGTATTTT
- TRBJ2-1 - TRBV5-4 13 CASSWDRRNEQFF TGTGCCAGCAGCTGGGACCGTCGCAATGAGCAGTTCTTC
few TRBJ2-1 TRBD2 TRBV12-5 14 CASALGLNYNEQFF TGTGCTAGTGCCCTGGGACTAAACTACAATGAGCAGTTCTTC
few TRBJ2-7 - TRBV9 16 CASSTQPSKSSYEQYF TGTGCCAGCAGCACTCAACCGTCTAAGAGCTCCTACGAGCAGTACTTC
- TRBJ2-1 - TRBV29-1 17 CSVDLGGRRGSYNEQFF TGCAGCGTTGATCTCGGCGGTCGGCGGGGATCCTACAATGAGCAGTTCTTC
- TRBJ1-5 - TRBV27 14 CAGSLSWGPQPQHF TGTGCCGGCAGTTTATCGTGGGGGCCTCAGCCCCAGCATTTT
few TRBJ2-5 TRBD1 TRBV2 15 CASSGDSSYQETQYF TGTGCCAGCAGTGGGGACAGTTCGTACCAAGAGACCCAGTACTTC
- TRBJ1-1 - TRBV6-1 14 CASSETRHNTEAFF TGTGCCAGCAGTGAAACCCGGCATAACACTGAAGCTTTCTTT
- TRBJ1-1 - TRBV9 12 CASSVVEGEAFF TGTGCCAGCAGCGTAGTCGAGGGGGAAGCTTTCTTT
few TRBJ2-6 - TRBV7-9 13 CASSGTGANVLTF TGTGCCAGCAGCGGAACTGGGGCCAACGTCCTGACTTTC
many TRBJ2-3 - TRBV7-2 15 CASSLDGGTTDTQYF TGTGCCAGCAGCTTAGACGGAGGGACCACAGATACGCAGTATTTT
- TRBJ1-5 - TRBV4-1 15 CASSQDRGGLGPQHF TGCGCCAGCAGCCAAGATAGAGGGGGTCTGGGGCCCCAGCATTTT
few TRBJ1-2 TRBD1 TRBV27 12 CARQGGRYGYTF TGTGCCCGGCAAGGGGGCCGCTACGGCTACACCTTC